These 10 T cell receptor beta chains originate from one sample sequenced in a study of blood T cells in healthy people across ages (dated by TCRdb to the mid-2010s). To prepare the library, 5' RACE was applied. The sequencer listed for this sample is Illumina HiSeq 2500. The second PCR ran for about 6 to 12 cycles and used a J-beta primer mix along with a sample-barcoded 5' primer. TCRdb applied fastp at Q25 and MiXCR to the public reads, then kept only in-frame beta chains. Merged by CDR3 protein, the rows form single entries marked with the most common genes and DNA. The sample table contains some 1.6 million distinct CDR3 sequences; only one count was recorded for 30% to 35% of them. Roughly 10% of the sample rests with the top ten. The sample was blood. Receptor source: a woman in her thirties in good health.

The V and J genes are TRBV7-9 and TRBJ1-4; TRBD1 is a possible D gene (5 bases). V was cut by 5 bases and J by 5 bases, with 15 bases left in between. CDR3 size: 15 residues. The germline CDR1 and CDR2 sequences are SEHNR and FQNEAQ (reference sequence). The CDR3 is CASSGPGPRNEKLFF. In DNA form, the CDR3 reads TGTGCCAGCAGCGGCCCGGGACCGAGAAATGAAAAACTGTTTTTT.

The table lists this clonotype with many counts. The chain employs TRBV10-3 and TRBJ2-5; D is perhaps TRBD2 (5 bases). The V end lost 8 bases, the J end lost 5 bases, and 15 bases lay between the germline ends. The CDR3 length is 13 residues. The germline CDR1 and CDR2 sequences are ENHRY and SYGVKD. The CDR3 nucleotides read TGTGCCATCTCTGGACTTCGTCAGGAGACCCAGTACTTC. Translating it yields CAISGLRQETQYF.

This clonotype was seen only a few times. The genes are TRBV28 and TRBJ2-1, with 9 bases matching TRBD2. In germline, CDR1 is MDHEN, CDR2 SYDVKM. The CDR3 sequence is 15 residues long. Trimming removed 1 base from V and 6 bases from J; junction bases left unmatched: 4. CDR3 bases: TGTGCCAGCAGTTTATTTGGCGGGAGGGCCAATGAGCAGTTCTTC. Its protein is CASSLFGGRANEQFF.

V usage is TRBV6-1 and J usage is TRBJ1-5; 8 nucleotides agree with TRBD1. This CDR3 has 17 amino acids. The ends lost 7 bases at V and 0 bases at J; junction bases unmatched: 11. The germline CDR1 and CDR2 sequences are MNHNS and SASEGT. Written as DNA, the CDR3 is TGTGCCAGCAACCGAAGGGGCAGGGGGCGTAGCAATCAGCCCCAGCATTTT. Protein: CASNRRGRGRSNQPQHF.

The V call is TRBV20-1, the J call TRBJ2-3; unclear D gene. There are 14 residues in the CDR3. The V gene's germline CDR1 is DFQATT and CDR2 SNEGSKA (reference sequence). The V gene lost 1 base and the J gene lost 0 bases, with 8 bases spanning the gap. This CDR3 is CSARVWRSTDTQYF. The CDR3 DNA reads TGCAGTGCTAGAGTATGGCGTAGCACAGATACGCAGTATTTT.

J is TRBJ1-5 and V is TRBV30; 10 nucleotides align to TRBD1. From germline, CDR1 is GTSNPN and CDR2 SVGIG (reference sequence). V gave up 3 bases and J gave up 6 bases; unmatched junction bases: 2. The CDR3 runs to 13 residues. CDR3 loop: CAWSGQGGQPQHF. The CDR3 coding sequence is TGTGCCTGGAGCGGACAGGGGGGTCAGCCCCAGCATTTT.

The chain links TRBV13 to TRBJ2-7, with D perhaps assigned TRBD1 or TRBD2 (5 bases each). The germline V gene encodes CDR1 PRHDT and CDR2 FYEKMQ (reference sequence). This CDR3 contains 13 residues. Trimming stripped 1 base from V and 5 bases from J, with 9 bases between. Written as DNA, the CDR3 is TGTGCCAGCAGCTTAGCGGGGCAGCACGAGCAGTACTTC. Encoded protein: CASSLAGQHEQYF.

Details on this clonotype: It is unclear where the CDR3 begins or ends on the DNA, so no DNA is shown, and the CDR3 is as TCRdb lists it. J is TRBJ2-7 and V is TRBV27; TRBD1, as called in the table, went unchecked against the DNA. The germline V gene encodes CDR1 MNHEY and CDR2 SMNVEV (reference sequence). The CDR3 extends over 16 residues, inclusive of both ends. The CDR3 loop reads CASSSSTGAVWYEQYF.

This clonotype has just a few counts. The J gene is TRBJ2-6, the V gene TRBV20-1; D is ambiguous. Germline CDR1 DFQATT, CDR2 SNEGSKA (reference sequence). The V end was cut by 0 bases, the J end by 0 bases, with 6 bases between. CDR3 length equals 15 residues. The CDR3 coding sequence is TGCAGTGCTAGAGAACCGGACTCTGGGGCCAACGTCCTGACTTTC. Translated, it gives CSAREPDSGANVLTF.

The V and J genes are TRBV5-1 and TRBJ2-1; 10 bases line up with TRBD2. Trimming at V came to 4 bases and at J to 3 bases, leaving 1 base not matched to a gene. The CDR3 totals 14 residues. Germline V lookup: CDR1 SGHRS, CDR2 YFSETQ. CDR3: CASSQRGGYNEQFF. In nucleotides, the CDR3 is TGCGCCAGCAGCCAGCGGGGGGGCTACAATGAGCAGTTCTTC.